This T cell receptor beta chain was captured by sequencing in a study of CD8+CD57+ T cells in acquired aplastic anemia. Whole-study context: Where healthy donors were concerned, CD4+ cells averaged roughly 11 million reads.

Worth noting for this clonotype: Antigen unknown.

Study-level findings and limits: Some 30 shared CD8+ CDR3s appeared highly expressed within patients' immunodominant clones.

V trimming: 6 bases; J trimming: 5 bases; junction bases outside the gene matches: 6. The CDR3 contains 12 residues. Germline lookup yields CDR1 SQVTM and CDR2 ANQGSEA. Genomic DNA acted as the template from which TCR beta VDJ combination and CDR3 sequence profiling were carried out. TCRdb ran MiXCR on the reads and lists one entry per CDR3 protein. The sample has around 150,000 distinct CDR3 sequences, 41% seen once; the top ten hold roughly 8.4%. The chain joins TRBV29-1 to TRBJ2-5; TRBD2 matches at 7 bases. The sequencing sample was made of sorted CD4+, CD8+, or CD8+CD57+ T cells (not recorded which) from PBMCs. The TCR sequence derives from a human donor in good health, serving as a control. CDR3 in DNA: TGCAGCGTAAACGGGGGAGGGGAGACCCAGTACTTC. Protein: CSVNGGGETQYF.